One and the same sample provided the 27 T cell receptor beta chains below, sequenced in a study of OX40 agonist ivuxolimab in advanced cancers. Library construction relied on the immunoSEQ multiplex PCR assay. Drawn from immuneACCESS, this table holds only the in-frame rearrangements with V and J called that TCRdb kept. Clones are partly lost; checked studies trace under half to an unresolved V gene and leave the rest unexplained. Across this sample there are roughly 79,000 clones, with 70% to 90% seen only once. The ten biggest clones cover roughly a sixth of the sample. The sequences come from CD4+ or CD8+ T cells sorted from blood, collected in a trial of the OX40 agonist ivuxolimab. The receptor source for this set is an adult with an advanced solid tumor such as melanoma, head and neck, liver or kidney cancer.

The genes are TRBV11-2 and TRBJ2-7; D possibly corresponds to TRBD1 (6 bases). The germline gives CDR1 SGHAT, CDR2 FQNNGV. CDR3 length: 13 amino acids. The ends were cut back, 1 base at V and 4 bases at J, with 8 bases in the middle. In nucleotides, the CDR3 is TGTGCCAGCAGCTTAGGACAGGATTACGAGCAGTACTTC. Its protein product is CASSLGQDYEQYF. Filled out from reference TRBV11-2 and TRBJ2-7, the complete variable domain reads EAGVAQSPRYKIIEKRQSVAFWCNPISGHATLYWYQQILGQGPKLLIQFQNNGVVDDSQLPKDRFSAERLKGVDSTLKIQPAKLEDSAVYLCASSLGQDYEQYFGPGTRLTVT.

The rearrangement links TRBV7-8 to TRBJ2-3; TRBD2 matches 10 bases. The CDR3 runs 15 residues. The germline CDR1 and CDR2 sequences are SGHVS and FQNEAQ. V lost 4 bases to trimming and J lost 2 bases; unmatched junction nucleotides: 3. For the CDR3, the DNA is TGTGCCAGCAGCTCCCTAGCGGGAGACACAGATACGCAGTATTTT. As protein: CASSSLAGDTDTQYF.

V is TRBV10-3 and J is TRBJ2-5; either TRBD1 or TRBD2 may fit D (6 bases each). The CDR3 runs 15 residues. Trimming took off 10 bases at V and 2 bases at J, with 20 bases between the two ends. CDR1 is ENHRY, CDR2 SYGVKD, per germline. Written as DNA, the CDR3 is TGTGCCACCGGACTTGGGGGGCTTAGTCAAGAGACCCAGTACTTC. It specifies CATGLGGLSQETQYF.

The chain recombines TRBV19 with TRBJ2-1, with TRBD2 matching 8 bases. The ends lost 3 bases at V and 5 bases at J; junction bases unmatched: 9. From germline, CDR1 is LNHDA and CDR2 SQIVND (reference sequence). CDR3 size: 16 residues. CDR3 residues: CASSMYSGRINNEQFF. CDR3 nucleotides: TGTGCCAGTAGTATGTACAGCGGGAGAATAAACAATGAGCAGTTCTTC.

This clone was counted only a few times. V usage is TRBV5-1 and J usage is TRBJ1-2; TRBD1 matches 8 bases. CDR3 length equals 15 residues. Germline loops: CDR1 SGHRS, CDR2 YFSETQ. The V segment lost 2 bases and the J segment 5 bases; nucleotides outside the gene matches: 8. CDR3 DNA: TGCGCCAGCAGCTTCGATGGACAGGGCGATTATGGCTACACCTTC. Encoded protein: CASSFDGQGDYGYTF.

CDR3 DNA: TGTGCCAGTAGTATAGGGGGACACCTCTTGGACCAAGAGACCCAGTACTTC. Residues: CASSIGGHLLDQETQYF. The chain carries TRBV19 and TRBJ2-5; possible D gene TRBD1, 6 bases. CDR3 length: 17 residues. Germline-derived CDR1 and CDR2 are LNHDA and SQIVND (reference sequence). The V and J ends lost 1 base and 0 bases respectively, with 15 bases between them.

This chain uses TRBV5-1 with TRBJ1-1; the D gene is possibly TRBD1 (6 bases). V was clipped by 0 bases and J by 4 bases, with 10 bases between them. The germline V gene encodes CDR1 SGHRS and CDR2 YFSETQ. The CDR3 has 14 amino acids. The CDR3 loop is CASSLGGQLTEAFF. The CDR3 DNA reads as TGCGCCAGCAGCTTGGGGGGACAACTCACTGAAGCTTTCTTT.

The CDR3 DNA reads TGTGCCAGCAGCGTAGAAGTGGGGTACGGCTACAATGAGCAGTTCTTC. Protein sequence: CASSVEVGYGYNEQFF. The V and J genes are TRBV9 and TRBJ2-1; D is unclear. Germline V gene lookup returns CDR1 SGDLS and CDR2 YYNGEE. Trimming left V 0 bases short and J 3 bases short, with 13 bases between. The CDR3 contains 16 residues.

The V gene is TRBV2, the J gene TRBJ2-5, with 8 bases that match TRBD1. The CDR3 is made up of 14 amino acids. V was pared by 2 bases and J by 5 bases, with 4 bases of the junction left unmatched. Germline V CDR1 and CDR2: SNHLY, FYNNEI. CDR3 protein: CASSERTGTETQYF. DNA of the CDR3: TGTGCCAGCAGTGAAAGGACAGGGACGGAGACCCAGTACTTC.

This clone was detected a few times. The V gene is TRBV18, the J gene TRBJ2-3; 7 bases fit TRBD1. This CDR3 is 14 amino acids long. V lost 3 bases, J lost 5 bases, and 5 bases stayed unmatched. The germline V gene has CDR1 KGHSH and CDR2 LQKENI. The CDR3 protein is CASSPRTGQDTQYF. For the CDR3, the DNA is TGTGCCAGCTCACCCAGGACAGGACAAGATACGCAGTATTTT.

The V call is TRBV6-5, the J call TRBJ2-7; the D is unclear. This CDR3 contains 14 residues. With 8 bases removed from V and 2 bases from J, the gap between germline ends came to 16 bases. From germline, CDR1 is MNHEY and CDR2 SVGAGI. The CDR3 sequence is CASELSGLAYEQYF. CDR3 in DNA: TGTGCCAGCGAATTGAGTGGATTGGCCTACGAGCAGTACTTC.

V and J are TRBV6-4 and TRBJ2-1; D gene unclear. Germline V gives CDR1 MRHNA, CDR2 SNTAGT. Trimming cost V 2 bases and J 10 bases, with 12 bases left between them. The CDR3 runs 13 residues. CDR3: CASSDGPVGEQFF. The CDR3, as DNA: TGTGCCAGCAGTGACGGGCCAGTCGGGGAGCAGTTCTTC.

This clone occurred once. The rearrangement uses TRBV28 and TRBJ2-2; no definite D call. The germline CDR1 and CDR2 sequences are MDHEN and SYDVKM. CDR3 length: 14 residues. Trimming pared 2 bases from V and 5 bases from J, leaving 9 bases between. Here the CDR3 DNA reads TGTGCCAGCAGTTTAGATTTCGTAACCGGGGAGCTGTTTTTT. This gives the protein CASSLDFVTGELFF.

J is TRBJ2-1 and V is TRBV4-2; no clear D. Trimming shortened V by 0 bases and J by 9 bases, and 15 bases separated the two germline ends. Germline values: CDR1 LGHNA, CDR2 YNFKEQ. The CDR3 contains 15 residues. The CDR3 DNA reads TGTGCCAGCAGCCAAGATCCAGGCTATATAACTGAGCAGTTCTTC. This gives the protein CASSQDPGYITEQFF.

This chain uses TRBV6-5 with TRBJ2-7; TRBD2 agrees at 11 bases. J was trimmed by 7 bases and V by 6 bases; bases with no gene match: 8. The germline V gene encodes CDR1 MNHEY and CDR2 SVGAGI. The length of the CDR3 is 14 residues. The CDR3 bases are TGTGCCAGCAGGTTACTAGCGGGAGCGGGGGAGCAGTACTTC. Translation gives CASRLLAGAGEQYF.

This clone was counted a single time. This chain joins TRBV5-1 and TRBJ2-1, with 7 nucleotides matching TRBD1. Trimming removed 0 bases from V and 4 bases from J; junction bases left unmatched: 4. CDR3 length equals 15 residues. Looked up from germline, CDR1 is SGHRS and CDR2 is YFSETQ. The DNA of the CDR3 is TGCGCCAGCAGCTTGGTTGGGACAGAATACAATGAGCAGTTCTTC. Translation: CASSLVGTEYNEQFF.

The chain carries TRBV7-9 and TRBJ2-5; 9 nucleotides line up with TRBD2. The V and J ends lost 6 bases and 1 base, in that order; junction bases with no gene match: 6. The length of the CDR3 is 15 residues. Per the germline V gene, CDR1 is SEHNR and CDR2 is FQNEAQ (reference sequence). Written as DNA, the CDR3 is TGTGCCAGCAGTCGTATAGCGGGAGTCCAAGAGACCCAGTACTTC. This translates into CASSRIAGVQETQYF. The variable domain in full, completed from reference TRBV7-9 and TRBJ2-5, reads DTGVSQNPRHKITKRGQNVTFRCDPISEHNRLYWYRQTLGQGPEFLTYFQNEAQLEKSRLLSDRFSAERPKGSFSTLEIQRTEQGDSAMYLCASSRIAGVQETQYFGPGTRLLVL.

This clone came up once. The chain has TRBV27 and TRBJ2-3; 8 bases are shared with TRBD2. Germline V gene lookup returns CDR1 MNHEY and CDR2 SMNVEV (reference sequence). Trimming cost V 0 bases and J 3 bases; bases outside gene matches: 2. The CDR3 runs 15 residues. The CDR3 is CASSLSSGATDTQYF. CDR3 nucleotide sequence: TGTGCCAGCAGTTTATCTAGCGGGGCTACAGATACGCAGTATTTT.

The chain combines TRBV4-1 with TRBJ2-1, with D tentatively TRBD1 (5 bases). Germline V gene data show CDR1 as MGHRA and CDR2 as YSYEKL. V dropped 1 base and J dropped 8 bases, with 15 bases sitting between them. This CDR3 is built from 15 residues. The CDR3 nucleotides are TGCGCCAGCAGCCAAGGTCAGGGTGGTCCCTATGAGCAGTTCTTC. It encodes CASSQGQGGPYEQFF.

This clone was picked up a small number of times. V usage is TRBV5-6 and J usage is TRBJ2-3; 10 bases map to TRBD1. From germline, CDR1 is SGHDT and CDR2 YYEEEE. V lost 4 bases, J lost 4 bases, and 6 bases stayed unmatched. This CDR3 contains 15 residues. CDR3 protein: CASSLTGGMADTQYF. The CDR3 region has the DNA TGTGCCAGCAGCCTGACAGGGGGCATGGCAGATACGCAGTATTTT. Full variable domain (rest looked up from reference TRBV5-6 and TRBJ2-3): DAGVTQSPTHLIKTRGQQVTLRCSPKSGHDTVSWYQQALGQGPQFIFQYYEEEERQRGNFPDRFSGHQFPNYSSELNVNALLLGDSALYLCASSLTGGMADTQYFGPGTRLTVL.

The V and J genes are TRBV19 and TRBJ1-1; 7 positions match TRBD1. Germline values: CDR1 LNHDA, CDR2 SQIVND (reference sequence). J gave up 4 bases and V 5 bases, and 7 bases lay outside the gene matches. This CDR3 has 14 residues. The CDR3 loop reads CASSYQGVGTEAFF. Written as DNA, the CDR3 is TGTGCCAGTAGTTATCAGGGGGTGGGCACTGAAGCTTTCTTT.

CDR3 sequence (DNA): TGCGCCAGCAGCCAAGGACCCACCCGCTCTGGGGCCAACGTCCTGACTTTC. Translated: CASSQGPTRSGANVLTF. The chain couples TRBV4-1 to TRBJ2-6; the D is unclear. CDR1 MGHRA and CDR2 YSYEKL come from the germline V gene. V was cut by 1 base and J by 0 bases, with 10 bases left in between. This CDR3 is 17 amino acids long.

The CDR3 region is CASSVNGELFF. The CDR3 DNA follows: TGTGCCAGCAGTGTTAACGGGGAGCTGTTTTTT. The gene calls are TRBV25-1 and TRBJ2-2; D gene unclear. The CDR3 spans 11 residues. Trimming stripped 4 bases from V and 7 bases from J, with 4 bases between. Germline values: CDR1 MGHDK, CDR2 SYGVNS.

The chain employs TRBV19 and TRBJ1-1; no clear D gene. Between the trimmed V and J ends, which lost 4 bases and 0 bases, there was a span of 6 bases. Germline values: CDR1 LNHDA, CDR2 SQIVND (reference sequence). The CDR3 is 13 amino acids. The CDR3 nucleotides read TGTGCCAGTAGTACAACAGTGAACACTGAAGCTTTCTTT. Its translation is CASSTTVNTEAFF. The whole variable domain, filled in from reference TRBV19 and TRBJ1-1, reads DGGITQSPKYLFRKEGQNVTLSCEQNLNHDAMYWYRQDPGQGLRLIYYSQIVNDFQKGDIAEGYSVSREKKESFPLTVTSAQKNPTAFYLCASSTTVNTEAFFGQGTRLTVV.

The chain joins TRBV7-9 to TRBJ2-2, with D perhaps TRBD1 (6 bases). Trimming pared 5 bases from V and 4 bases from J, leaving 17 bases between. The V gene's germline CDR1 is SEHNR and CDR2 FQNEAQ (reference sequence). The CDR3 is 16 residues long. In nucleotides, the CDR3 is TGTGCCAGCAGCCCAGGGTCAGGGGCCACCACCGGGGAGCTGTTTTTT. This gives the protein CASSPGSGATTGELFF.

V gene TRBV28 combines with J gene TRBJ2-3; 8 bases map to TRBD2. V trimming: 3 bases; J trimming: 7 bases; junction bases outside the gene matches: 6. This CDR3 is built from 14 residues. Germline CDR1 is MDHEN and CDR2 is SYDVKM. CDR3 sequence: CASSLGLVLNTQYF. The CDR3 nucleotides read TGTGCCAGCAGTTTGGGACTAGTTCTAAATACGCAGTATTTT.

CDR3 coding DNA: TGTGCCAGCAGTTTACACCGGGACCTGACGACGAGTGGCTACACCTTC. The encoded protein is CASSLHRDLTTSGYTF. The V and J genes are TRBV28 and TRBJ1-2; tentative D call: TRBD1 (5 bases). The CDR3 is made up of 16 amino acids. CDR1 and CDR2 (germline): MDHEN, SYDVKM. Trimming removed 2 bases at V and 7 bases at J, with 20 bases between.